Listed here is a single TCR beta chain. Its binding antigen is unknown. No much larger clone exists at a distance of one base, and base qualities are not known. This sample's time point label indicates: pre-treatment baseline. Blood samples were taken before treatment (T0) and at week 3 (W3), following the first cycle of checkpoint blockade. Except for a couple of patients with rapid clinical progression, response was assessed 12 weeks after the first infusion by RECIST 1.1; disease control meant complete response, partial response or stable disease. Patients were excluded for prior systemic cancer treatment, concomitant immunosuppressant therapy or synchronous other active malignancies. TCR beta was sequenced in both bulk PBMC and plasma cell-free DNA in order to track circulating cells as well as T cell turnover. Lymphoprep and SepMate tubes were used to isolate PBMC from blood, and red cell lysis was then performed. QIAamp DNA Blood Mini kits were used to extract DNA from both PBMC and sorted T cell subsets.

The germline V gene (reference sequence) specifies SEHNR as CDR1 and FQNEAQ as CDR2. The V end gives up 5 bases and the J end 5 bases, leaving 3 bases in the junction not matched to a gene. From the cysteine through the phenylalanine, the CDR3 covers 14 amino acids. CDR3 DNA is the only sequence kept; it has 42 bases, read in frame from the first base. This sample stems from a study of blood T cell dynamics during melanoma immunotherapy (dated by TCRdb to 2020 to 2022). Turning to the overall study: Patients had metastatic melanoma and received first-line pembrolizumab or nivolumab plus ipilimumab as standard of care in the United Kingdom. A training cohort was formed from consecutive patients, and a further independent group of patients from the same centre was pooled into an external validation set. To identify early correlates of response, the study profiled peripheral T cell receptor repertoires in patients with metastatic melanoma before and after one cycle of checkpoint inhibitor therapy. General conclusions and limits of the study: The study could not determine whether the T cell clones driving repertoire changes were melanoma-specific or reflected general immune activation. The relatively small sample size was acknowledged as something that could potentially limit how far the results can be generalized. A bifurcated reorganization of the PBMC repertoire at W3, with increased clonality or increased diversity, was observed in patients who later achieved disease control, unlike in progressors.

For every bulk PBMC sample, a fixed 350 ng of DNA was loaded. Following the manufacturer instructions, the immunoSEQ TCRb Assay kit was used to amplify TCR beta CDR3 sequences from genomic DNA. The KAPA Library Quantification Kit for Illumina platforms was used to quantify the pooled libraries by qPCR. Pooled libraries were sequenced on an Illumina NextSeq 500, clustered at roughly 0.55-1.1 pM. The authors processed their data as follows. TCR data were analyzed using immunoSEQ ANALYZER and the R LymphoSeq package. A rearrangement efficiency score was calculated as productive divided by the sum of productive and non-productive CDR3 sequences. Clonality was measured with the Gini coefficient and diversity with the Renyi index at alpha=1, compared pairwise between timepoints within each patient. Clonal relatedness, based on an edit distance of 3, and repertoire similarity, based on the Bhattacharyya coefficient, were both computed in LymphoSeq. To classify response, a linear discriminant analysis based on week-3 changes in clonality and diversity was built with the R MASS and caret packages. The clones in this table, taken by TCRdb from immuneACCESS, are in-frame only. Not every clone is retained; where verified, under half of the shortfall comes from an unresolved V gene, and the cause of the rest is unknown. The V and J calls and clone size come from that table; D and trimming were worked out from the DNA. The sample contains 7,000 or so clones, approximately 83% of them found a single time. The ten most abundant clones make up approximately 15% of the sample.

The chain is made from TRBV7-9 and TRBJ2-7, and 13 junction bases match TRBD2. The receptor was isolated from a human donor with melanoma. The source was blood, collected from a patient treated with checkpoint blockade. In nucleotides, the sequence is TGTGCCAGCAGCCTAGGACTAGCGGGAGACGAGCAGTACTTC. It specifies CASSLGLAGDEQYF. The CDR3 plus the reference TRBV7-9 and TRBJ2-7 genes for the other parts give the full variable domain: DTGVSQNPRHKITKRGQNVTFRCDPISEHNRLYWYRQTLGQGPEFLTYFQNEAQLEKSRLLSDRFSAERPKGSFSTLEIQRTEQGDSAMYLCASSLGLAGDEQYFGPGTRLTVT.